This TCR beta chain was captured in a study of neoadjuvant nivolumab and ipilimumab in lung cancer. Study-wide results and caveats: Only two of four nivolumab-treated tumors gained richness and clonality by surgery.

The CDR3 has 14 residues. Germline V CDR1 and CDR2: SGHTA, FQGNSA. The V segment lost 5 bases and the J segment 0 bases; nucleotides outside the gene matches: 2. To note about this clone: Its specificity is not known.

Some clones are missing from TCRdb's copy, which holds only in-frame ones; the method was immunoSEQ multiplex PCR. This sample has 6,500 to 8,500 clones, with around nine tenths found just once. This sequence was found in an adult with non-small cell lung cancer. Some clones in this sample may be carry-over from other donors' samples. This sample comprised tumor tissue, obtained after neoadjuvant nivolumab, alone or with ipilimumab, at or shortly before surgery. The V call is TRBV7-2, the J call TRBJ2-7, with 9 positions matching TRBD2. In DNA form, the CDR3 reads TGTGCCAGCAGCCGGACTAGCGACTCCTACGAGCAGTACTTC. It is translated as CASSRTSDSYEQYF.